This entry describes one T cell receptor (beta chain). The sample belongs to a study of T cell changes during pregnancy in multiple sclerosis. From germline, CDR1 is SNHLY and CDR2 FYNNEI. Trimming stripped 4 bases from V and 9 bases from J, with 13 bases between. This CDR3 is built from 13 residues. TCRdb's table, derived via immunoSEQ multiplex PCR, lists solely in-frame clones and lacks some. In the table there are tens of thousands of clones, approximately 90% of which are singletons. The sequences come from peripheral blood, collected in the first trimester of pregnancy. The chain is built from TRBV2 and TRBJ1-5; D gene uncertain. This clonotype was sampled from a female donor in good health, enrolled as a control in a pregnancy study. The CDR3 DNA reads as TGTGCCAGCAGTGCGCCCCCGGAGGGGCCCCAGCATTTT. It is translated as CASSAPPEGPQHF.